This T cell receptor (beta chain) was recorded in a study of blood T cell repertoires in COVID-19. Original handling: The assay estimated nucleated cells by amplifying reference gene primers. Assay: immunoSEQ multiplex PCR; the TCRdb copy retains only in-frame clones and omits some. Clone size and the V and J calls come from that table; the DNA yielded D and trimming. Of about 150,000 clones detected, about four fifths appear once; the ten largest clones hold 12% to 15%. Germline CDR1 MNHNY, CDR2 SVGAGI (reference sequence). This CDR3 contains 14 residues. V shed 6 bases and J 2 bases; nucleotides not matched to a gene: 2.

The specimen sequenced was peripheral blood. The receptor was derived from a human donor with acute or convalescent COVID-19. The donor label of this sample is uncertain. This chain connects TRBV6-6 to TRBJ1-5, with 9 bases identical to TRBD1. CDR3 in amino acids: CASRGQGRNQPQHF. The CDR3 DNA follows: TGTGCCAGCAGGGGACAGGGACGCAATCAGCCCCAGCATTTT.